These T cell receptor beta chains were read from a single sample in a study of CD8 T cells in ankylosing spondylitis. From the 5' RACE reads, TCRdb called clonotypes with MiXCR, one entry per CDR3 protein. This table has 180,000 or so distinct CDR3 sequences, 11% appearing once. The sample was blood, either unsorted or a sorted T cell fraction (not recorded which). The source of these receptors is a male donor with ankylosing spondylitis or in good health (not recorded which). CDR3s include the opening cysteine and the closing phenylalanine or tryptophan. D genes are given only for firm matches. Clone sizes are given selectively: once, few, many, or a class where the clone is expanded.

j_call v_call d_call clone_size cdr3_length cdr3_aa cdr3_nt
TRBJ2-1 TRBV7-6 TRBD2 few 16 CASSFLSSGAYNEQFF TGTGCCAGCAGCTTCCTGTCTAGCGGGGCTTACAATGAGCAGTTCTTC
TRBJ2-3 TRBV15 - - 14 CATSSYSRTDTQYF TGTGCCACCAGCAGTTACTCCCGCACAGATACGCAGTATTTT
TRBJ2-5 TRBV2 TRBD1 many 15 CASRDKGTGKETQYF TGTGCCAGCAGGGACAAAGGGACAGGCAAAGAGACCCAGTACTTC
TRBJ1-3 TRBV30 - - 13 CAWNSNSGNTIYF TGTGCCTGGAACAGCAACTCTGGAAACACCATATATTTT
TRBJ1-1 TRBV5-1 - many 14 CASSHPGTNTEAFF TGCGCCAGCAGCCACCCGGGGACGAACACTGAAGCTTTCTTT
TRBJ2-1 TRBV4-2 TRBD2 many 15 CASSPSGGWGNEQFF TGTGCCAGCAGCCCTAGCGGAGGGTGGGGCAATGAGCAGTTCTTC
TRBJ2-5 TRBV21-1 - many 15 CASSKTSGVQETQYF TGTGCCAGCAGCAAGACTAGCGGGGTCCAAGAGACCCAGTACTTC
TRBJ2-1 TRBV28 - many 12 CASSRSLGEQFF TGTGCCAGCAGCCGTTCCCTGGGTGAGCAGTTCTTC
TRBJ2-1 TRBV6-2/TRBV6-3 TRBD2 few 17 CASRASGLAGGQHEQFF TGTGCCAGCAGAGCTTCGGGACTAGCGGGGGGGCAGCATGAGCAGTTCTTC
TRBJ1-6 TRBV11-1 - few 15 CASSWRGTYRSPLHF TGTGCCAGCAGCTGGAGGGGGACTTACCGGTCACCCCTCCACTTT
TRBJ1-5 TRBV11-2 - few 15 CASSLRGRPDQPQHF TGTGCCAGCAGCTTACGGGGGCGACCGGATCAGCCCCAGCATTTT
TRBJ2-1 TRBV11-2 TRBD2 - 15 CASSFSGGEYNEQFF TGTGCCAGCAGCTTCAGCGGGGGTGAATACAATGAGCAGTTCTTC
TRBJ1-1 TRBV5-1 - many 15 CASSLIGGENTEAFF TGCGCCAGCAGCTTGATCGGGGGAGAGAACACTGAAGCTTTCTTT
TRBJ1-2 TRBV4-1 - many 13 CASGTGSDYGYTF TGCGCCAGCGGAACAGGGTCGGACTATGGCTACACCTTC
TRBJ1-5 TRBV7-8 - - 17 CASSPGGSQVRRQPQHF TGTGCCAGCAGCCCGGGCGGCTCACAGGTTCGCCGTCAGCCCCAGCATTTT
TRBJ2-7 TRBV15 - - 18 CATSRDRRRGQGDYEQYF TGTGCCACCAGCAGAGACCGCCGTCGAGGTCAGGGTGACTACGAGCAGTACTTC
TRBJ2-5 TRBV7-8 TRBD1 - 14 CASSSGQGDETQYF TGTGCCAGCAGCTCGGGACAGGGGGACGAGACCCAGTACTTC